This T cell receptor (beta chain) is from a study of T-cell reconstitution after alpha-beta-depleted transplantation in children. CDR3 length: 13 amino acids. The germline gives CDR1 DFQATT, CDR2 SNEGSKA (reference sequence). V lost 4 bases and J lost 3; bases outside the gene matches: 3. Points from the study as a whole: Some patients owed their high day-60 TCRbeta diversity to surviving recipient T cells and thymic progenitors. T-cell numbers and diversity, one year after transplant, stemmed largely from T cells that were newly produced.

As for this clonotype: Its specificity is not known.

Using unique molecular identifiers, the investigators prepared the TCRbeta library. TCRdb recomputed calls from the PCR reads with MiXCR, one row per CDR3 protein. The sample has around 800,000 distinct CDR3 sequences, roughly 15% seen once. Sample: PBMCs, mostly from graft donor cells, taken 360 days after TCRalphabeta/CD19-depleted stem cell transplant. The clonotype comes from a male patient under 18 who had a stem cell transplant for acute lymphoblastic leukemia, so the T cells may come from the graft donor. The chain is built from TRBV20-1 and TRBJ2-1; 7 nucleotides line up with TRBD2. CDR3 sequence: CSAKGTNYNEQFF. In DNA, the CDR3 is TGCAGTGCTAAGGGGACTAACTACAATGAGCAGTTCTTC.